This entry lists 16 T cell receptor beta chains sequenced from one sample in a study of blood T cell repertoires in COVID-19. Data came from immunoSEQ multiplex PCR; TCRdb stores just in-frame clones and leaves some out. Of 100,000 to 150,000 clones detected, more than 70% appear once; the ten largest clones hold 12%. The specimen sequenced was peripheral blood. The receptor source for this set is a woman aged 25-40 years who had recovered from COVID-19.

This rearrangement joins TRBV9 to TRBJ2-1; 7 bases align to TRBD2. Germline V gene lookup returns CDR1 SGDLS and CDR2 YYNGEE. The V gene end was trimmed by 3 bases and the J gene end by 0 bases; junction bases not matched to a gene: 12. The CDR3 spans 18 residues. CDR3 in amino acids: CASSADPGLPSSYNEQFF. The CDR3 nucleotides are TGTGCCAGCAGCGCGGATCCGGGACTACCGAGCTCCTACAATGAGCAGTTCTTC.

The genes are TRBV5-1 and TRBJ2-1, with 11 bases aligning to TRBD2. CDR3 length: 16 amino acids. Germline V gene sequence: CDR1 SGHRS, CDR2 YFSETQ. Germline trimming cut 0 bases from V and 8 bases from J; bases unmatched to any gene: 7. CDR3 in amino acids: CASSLGLAGWLDEQFF. CDR3 nucleotide sequence: TGCGCCAGCAGCTTGGGACTAGCGGGGTGGCTCGATGAGCAGTTCTTC.

V usage is TRBV6-6 and J usage is TRBJ2-3; 8 bases are shared with TRBD1. Germline CDR1 is MNHNY and CDR2 is SVGAGI (reference sequence). V shed 2 bases, J shed 5 bases, and the junction held 9 bases outside the gene matches. The CDR3 has 16 amino acids. DNA of the CDR3: TGTGCCAGCAGTTACCTAGGGACAGGAGGTAAAGATACGCAGTATTTT. Translated, it gives CASSYLGTGGKDTQYF.

The chain has TRBV29-1 and TRBJ2-1; TRBD1 agrees at 9 bases. This CDR3 is built from 14 residues. V shed 1 base and J 9 bases; nucleotides not matched to a gene: 7. CDR1 and CDR2 from the germline V gene are SQVTM and ANQGSEA. CDR3 sequence reads: CSVEGGTGSSEQFF. DNA for the CDR3: TGCAGCGTTGAAGGCGGGACAGGGTCGAGTGAGCAGTTCTTC.

The J gene is TRBJ2-1, the V gene TRBV9; 7 bases map to TRBD1. Germline assignment: CDR1 SGDLS and CDR2 YYNGEE. The V gene end was trimmed by 3 bases and the J gene end by 5 bases; junction bases not matched to a gene: 8. The CDR3 consists of 15 residues. CDR3 DNA: TGTGCCAGCAGCGCCGACAGGGTTGGAAACAATGAGCAGTTCTTC. Translation gives CASSADRVGNNEQFF.

The chain couples TRBV29-1 to TRBJ1-2, with TRBD1 matching over 10 bases. CDR1 and CDR2 (germline): SQVTM, ANQGSEA. The CDR3 spans 15 residues. V shed 4 bases, J shed 2 bases, and the junction held 7 bases outside the gene matches. CDR3 amino acids: CSVGGGTGENYGYTF. CDR3 coding DNA: TGCAGCGTTGGTGGGGGGACAGGGGAGAACTATGGCTACACCTTC.

This clone showed up just once. The rearrangement joins TRBV5-6 to TRBJ2-7; D gene ambiguous. This CDR3 has 12 residues. Trimming took off 1 base at V and 3 bases at J, with 5 bases between the two ends. Germline V CDR1 and CDR2: SGHDT, YYEEEE. This CDR3 is CASSLTDYEQYF. CDR3 bases: TGTGCCAGCAGCTTGACAGACTACGAGCAGTACTTC.

A few counts support this clone. The CDR3 DNA sequence: TGCGCCAGCAGCCCGGGGACTAGCCGCACAGATACGCAGTATTTT. It codes for CASSPGTSRTDTQYF. The gene calls are TRBV5-1 and TRBJ2-3, with 9 positions matching TRBD2. The germline V gene has CDR1 SGHRS and CDR2 YFSETQ. The CDR3 is 15 residues long. Unmatched junction bases numbered 4, after V lost 4 bases and J lost 1 base.

A single count supports this clone. The chain recombines TRBV7-9 with TRBJ2-7; 7 nucleotides match TRBD2. From germline, CDR1 is SEHNR and CDR2 FQNEAQ (reference sequence). Trimming removed 5 bases from V and 6 bases from J; junction bases left unmatched: 13. The CDR3 loop spans 15 amino acids. CDR3 in amino acids: CASSPLSTSLPEQYF. The CDR3 bases are TGTGCCAGCAGCCCCCTTTCGACTAGCCTGCCCGAGCAGTACTTC.

This clone was recorded only once. This rearrangement joins TRBV5-1 to TRBJ2-5, with TRBD2 matching over 10 bases. Trimming cost V 4 bases and J 1 base; bases outside gene matches: 10. Germline CDR1 and CDR2: SGHRS and YFSETQ. The CDR3 has 17 amino acids. The CDR3 region is CASSPDLLAGTQETQYF. CDR3 nucleotide sequence: TGCGCCAGCAGCCCGGACCTACTAGCGGGGACCCAAGAGACCCAGTACTTC.

The chain employs TRBV5-1 and TRBJ2-7, with 7 bases lining up with TRBD1. V shed 3 bases and J 3 bases; nucleotides not matched to a gene: 9. The CDR3 is 15 residues long. From germline, CDR1 is SGHRS and CDR2 YFSETQ. The CDR3 reads CASSSGDRLLYEQYF. The CDR3 bases are TGCGCCAGCAGCTCTGGGGACAGACTACTCTACGAGCAGTACTTC.

The V and J genes are TRBV6-2 or TRBV6-3 and TRBJ1-2, with TRBD1 matching over 7 bases. CDR1 is MNHEY and CDR2 is SVGEGT in the germline V gene. The trim removed 5 bases at V and 0 bases at J, leaving 6 bases unmatched. The CDR3 is 15 residues long. The CDR3 DNA is TGTGCCAGCAGTACTTACAGGGGACCTAACTATGGCTACACCTTC. As protein: CASSTYRGPNYGYTF.

Only one count was recorded for this clone. The rearrangement uses TRBV6-5 and TRBJ2-7; TRBD1 agrees at 8 bases. V was clipped by 6 bases and J by 5 bases; unmatched bases: 6. The CDR3 length is 13 residues. CDR1 and CDR2 (germline): MNHEY, SVGAGI. The CDR3 DNA sequence: TGTGCCAGCAGCCGGACAGGGCGGCACGAGCAGTACTTC. As protein: CASSRTGRHEQYF.

This clone was detected only a few times. This sequence joins TRBV4-2 and TRBJ1-1; D is undetermined. The CDR3 is 14 amino acids. V was pared by 4 bases and J by 0 bases, with 9 bases between. From germline, CDR1 is LGHNA and CDR2 YNFKEQ. The CDR3 region has the DNA TGTGCCAGCAGCCGATCTGACATGAACACTGAAGCTTTCTTT. Translating it yields CASSRSDMNTEAFF.

This chain uses TRBV5-1 with TRBJ2-5; 8 bases align to TRBD1. Germline-derived CDR1 and CDR2 are SGHRS and YFSETQ. This CDR3 has 15 residues. Unmatched junction bases numbered 6, after V lost 0 bases and J lost 5 bases. The CDR3 loop is CASSLGQGARETQYF. DNA of the CDR3: TGCGCCAGCAGCTTGGGCCAGGGGGCGCGGGAGACCCAGTACTTC.

The chain links TRBV6-5 to TRBJ1-1; D gene uncertain. The CDR3 runs 12 residues. Germline CDR1 is MNHEY and CDR2 is SVGAGI. V shed 2 bases and J shed 5 bases, with 6 bases lying between them. This chain's CDR3 is CASSYKSTEAFF. The CDR3 bases are TGTGCCAGCAGTTACAAGAGTACTGAAGCTTTCTTT.